Following are 26 T cell receptor beta chains from one sample sequenced in a study of blood T cell repertoires in COVID-19. Produced via immunoSEQ multiplex PCR; TCRdb's table is partial and in-frame only. The repertoire holds 200,000 to 250,000 clones, with around 90% as singletons. Sequenced input: PBMCs or T cells enriched from blood (not recorded which). The receptors stem from a man in his late teens or twenties with acute COVID-19.

The chain has TRBV6-1 and TRBJ1-2, with D maybe TRBD1 (5 bases). Trimming removed 1 base from V and 8 bases from J, with 20 bases in between. The germline V gene encodes CDR1 MNHNS and CDR2 SASEGT. CDR3 size: 16 residues. CDR3 in amino acids: CASSEDMGQGRRGYTF. CDR3 bases: TGTGCCAGCAGTGAAGATATGGGGCAGGGTCGAAGAGGCTACACCTTC.

J is TRBJ2-7 and V is TRBV7-9, with TRBD2 matching 10 bases. Germline V CDR1 and CDR2: SEHNR, FQNEAQ (reference sequence). Losses at the gene ends were 6 bases for V and 2 bases for J; bases not matched to a gene: 7. This CDR3 has 15 amino acids. This chain's CDR3 is CASSLSGRRTYEQYF. The DNA for the CDR3 is TGTGCCAGCAGTCTTAGCGGGAGGCGCACCTACGAGCAGTACTTC.

V gene TRBV30 combines with J gene TRBJ1-2, with 10 bases lining up with TRBD1. V shed 3 bases, J shed 1 base, and the junction held 8 bases outside the gene matches. Looked up from germline, CDR1 is GTSNPN and CDR2 is SVGIG (reference sequence). The CDR3 is 16 residues long. CDR3 bases: TGTGCCTGGAGCTCCCGGGACAGGGGATTTAACTATGGCTACACCTTC. It codes for CAWSSRDRGFNYGYTF.

The CDR3 is CASLSRAGDTGELFF. CDR3 bases: TGTGCCAGCCTCTCGAGGGCAGGCGACACCGGGGAGCTGTTTTTT. The chain has TRBV28 and TRBJ2-2, with a weak D call TRBD2 (5 bases). Trimming took 8 bases from V and 3 from J, leaving 16 bases between them. Looked up from germline, CDR1 is MDHEN and CDR2 is SYDVKM. CDR3 length: 15 amino acids.

V usage is TRBV6-5 and J usage is TRBJ1-2; 7 nucleotides match TRBD1. CDR3 length: 15 amino acids. Germline loops: CDR1 MNHEY, CDR2 SVGAGI. The J segment lost 3 bases and the V segment lost 2 bases, leaving 6 bases of the junction unmatched. CDR3 in amino acids: CASSYTTGADYGYTF. The CDR3 DNA follows: TGTGCCAGCAGTTACACAACAGGGGCCGACTATGGCTACACCTTC.

The chain links TRBV11-2 to TRBJ1-1; no clear D gene. Per germline, CDR1 SGHAT and CDR2 FQNNGV. Between the trimmed V and J ends, which lost 0 bases and 6 bases, there was a span of 8 bases. The CDR3 is made up of 13 amino acids. In DNA, the CDR3 is TGTGCCAGCAGCTTAGACCGTGTTTCTGAAGCTTTCTTT. It is translated as CASSLDRVSEAFF.

V usage is TRBV6-2 or TRBV6-3 and J usage is TRBJ2-7; 7 nucleotides agree with TRBD1. This CDR3 spans 16 amino acids. CDR1 is MNHEY, CDR2 SVGEGT, per germline. After removal of 3 bases from V and 4 bases from J, the junction contained 12 bases not matched to a gene. The CDR3 region is CASSYLATGTLYEQYF. In nucleotides, the CDR3 is TGTGCCAGCAGTTATTTGGCGACAGGGACATTGTACGAGCAGTACTTC.

This chain connects TRBV27 to TRBJ2-5; D remains unclear. The V gene's germline CDR1 is MNHEY and CDR2 SMNVEV (reference sequence). The CDR3 runs 15 residues. V gave up 7 bases and J gave up 1 base, with 16 bases separating them. The CDR3 protein is CASTEYSNRQETQYF. CDR3 DNA: TGTGCCAGCACCGAATACTCGAATCGCCAAGAGACCCAGTACTTC.

The rearrangement uses TRBV6-5 and TRBJ2-7, with D maybe TRBD2 (6 bases). From germline, CDR1 is MNHEY and CDR2 SVGAGI. V lost 4 bases to trimming and J lost 2 bases, with 12 bases between them. The CDR3 is made up of 14 amino acids. In nucleotides, the CDR3 is TGTGCCAGCAGTTCGGCGGGACCGGCCTACGAGCAGTACTTC. It translates to CASSSAGPAYEQYF.

The chain uses TRBV2 and TRBJ2-1; the match to TRBD1 covers 9 bases. Germline CDR1 SNHLY, CDR2 FYNNEI. Trimming cost V 7 bases and J 0 bases; bases outside gene matches: 13. The CDR3 spans 18 residues. CDR3 residues: CASNQGPGQGFSYNEQFF. CDR3 DNA sequence: TGTGCCAGCAACCAAGGGCCCGGACAGGGGTTCTCCTACAATGAGCAGTTCTTC.

The chain uses TRBV4-1 and TRBJ2-7; 12 bases map to TRBD2. The germline V gene encodes CDR1 MGHRA and CDR2 YSYEKL. The trim removed 4 bases at V and 0 bases at J, leaving 10 bases unmatched. The CDR3 runs 18 residues. CDR3 sequence (DNA): TGCGCCAGCAGCCGACTAGCGGGAGTGGCGGCCCTCTCCTACGAGCAGTACTTC. Translated: CASSRLAGVAALSYEQYF.

This clone was counted between two and nine times. V usage is TRBV5-1 and J usage is TRBJ2-1, with 10 bases fitting TRBD2. The CDR3 sequence is 17 residues long. Trimming took 0 bases from V and 8 from J; bases not matched to a gene: 11. The V gene's germline CDR1 is SGHRS and CDR2 YFSETQ. Here the CDR3 reads CASSLGGASGSFDEQFF. The CDR3 DNA is TGCGCCAGCAGCTTGGGCGGCGCTAGCGGGAGTTTTGATGAGCAGTTCTTC. The full variable domain, rest sourced from reference TRBV5-1 and TRBJ2-1, is KAGVTQTPRYLIKTRGQQVTLSCSPISGHRSVSWYQQTPGQGLQFLFEYFSETQRNKGNFPGRFSGRQFSNSRSEMNVSTLELGDSALYLCASSLGGASGSFDEQFFGPGTRLTVL.

V usage is TRBV7-3 and J usage is TRBJ2-3; TRBD2 agrees at 9 bases. The V gene's germline CDR1 is SGHTA and CDR2 FQGTGA. This CDR3 has 16 amino acids. The ends lost 1 base at V and 4 bases at J; junction bases unmatched: 6. Here the CDR3 DNA reads TGTGCCAGCAGCTTAATAGTAGCGGGAGCTCCAGATACGCAGTATTTT. Amino acids: CASSLIVAGAPDTQYF.

The rearrangement joins TRBV25-1 to TRBJ2-5; D possibly corresponds to TRBD1 (6 bases). V lost 3 bases to trimming and J lost 5 bases, with 16 bases between them. The V gene's germline CDR1 is MGHDK and CDR2 SYGVNS. This CDR3 has 15 amino acids. The CDR3 DNA is TGTGCCAGCAGTGATGGACAGAGGGACGTGGAGACCCAGTACTTC. The encoded protein is CASSDGQRDVETQYF.

This rearrangement joins TRBV7-2 to TRBJ1-1; tentative D call: TRBD1 (6 bases). This CDR3 is built from 13 residues. Germline V gene lookup returns CDR1 SGHTA and CDR2 FQGNSA. Trimming left V 3 bases short and J 4 bases short, with 9 bases between. The CDR3 reads CASSFQGSTEAFF. The CDR3 coding sequence is TGTGCCAGCAGCTTCCAGGGGTCCACTGAAGCTTTCTTT.

This clone was found a few times. V and J are TRBV10-3 and TRBJ1-4; TRBD1 might be the D (5 bases). V was cut by 3 bases and J by 6 bases, with 17 bases left in between. This CDR3 contains 16 residues. CDR1 and CDR2 (germline): ENHRY, SYGVKD. Written as DNA, the CDR3 is TGTGCCATCAGTGAAATACGGGGGGTGAGTGATGAAAAACTGTTTTTT. Translating it yields CAISEIRGVSDEKLFF.

As for this clone: Other nucleotide sequences from this sample produce the same CDR3. The chain links TRBV5-1 to TRBJ2-1; D is unclear. Germline V gene lookup returns CDR1 SGHRS and CDR2 YFSETQ. The CDR3 is 15 residues long. Trimming pared 0 bases from V and 4 bases from J, leaving 11 bases between. The CDR3 sequence: CASSLGDSPYNEQFF. DNA for the CDR3: TGCGCCAGCAGCTTGGGTGACTCCCCTTACAATGAGCAGTTCTTC.

The rearrangement joins TRBV7-9 to TRBJ1-5; D is undetermined. V was clipped by 2 bases and J by 3 bases, with 11 bases between them. The CDR3 is 15 amino acids. Germline V CDR1 and CDR2: SEHNR, FQNEAQ (reference sequence). The CDR3 loop is CASSLLQDFNQPQHF. DNA for the CDR3: TGTGCCAGCAGCTTATTGCAGGATTTCAATCAGCCCCAGCATTTT.

This clone was seen more than once but under ten times. This chain connects TRBV4-1 to TRBJ1-5, with a tentative D call TRBD1 (6 bases). The V end was cut by 3 bases, the J end by 5 bases, with 14 bases between. The length of the CDR3 is 15 residues. Germline values: CDR1 MGHRA, CDR2 YSYEKL. As DNA, the CDR3 is TGCGCCAGCAGCCAGGAGGACAGAGTCGATCAGCCCCAGCATTTT. Translated: CASSQEDRVDQPQHF.

Of note for this clone: The identical CDR3 is also encoded by other nucleotide sequences in the sample. The chain carries TRBV28 and TRBJ2-1; 11 nucleotides agree with TRBD2. There are 14 residues in the CDR3. Germline CDR1 is MDHEN and CDR2 is SYDVKM. V lost 2 bases, J lost 8 bases, and 2 bases stayed unmatched. CDR3 sequence: CASSLTSGSDEQFF. The CDR3 DNA is TGTGCCAGCAGTTTAACTAGCGGGAGTGATGAGCAGTTCTTC.

CDR3 nucleotides: TGTGCCAGCAGGGGGAGGGGGGACAATCAGCCCCAGCATTTT. Its protein is CASRGRGDNQPQHF. This chain joins TRBV2 and TRBJ1-5, with a possible D match to TRBD1 (6 bases). Deletions cut 6 bases from V and 3 bases from J, with 12 bases between. Germline CDR1 SNHLY, CDR2 FYNNEI. This CDR3 is 14 amino acids long.

The chain links TRBV7-2 to TRBJ2-1, with no clear D. Trimming removed 1 base at V and 8 bases at J, with 12 bases between. Germline-derived CDR1 and CDR2 are SGHTA and FQGNSA. The CDR3 loop spans 14 amino acids. The CDR3 is CASSLESQEDEQFF. The CDR3 DNA reads as TGTGCCAGCAGCTTAGAGTCGCAGGAAGATGAGCAGTTCTTC. Full variable domain (outside the CDR3, taken from reference TRBV7-2 and TRBJ2-1): GAGVSQSPSNKVTEKGKDVELRCDPISGHTALYWYRQSLGQGLEFLIYFQGNSAPDKSGLPSDRFSAERTGGSVSTLTIQRTQQEDSAVYLCASSLESQEDEQFFGPGTRLTVL.

This sequence joins TRBV5-5 and TRBJ1-1, with D possibly being TRBD1 (6 bases). Trimming took off 7 bases at V and 5 bases at J, with 24 bases between the two ends. The germline V gene encodes CDR1 SGHKS and CDR2 YYEKEE (reference sequence). CDR3 length equals 16 residues. CDR3 sequence: CASGDDRILTRTEAFF. CDR3 nucleotides: TGTGCCAGCGGGGATGACAGGATCCTAACTCGGACTGAAGCTTTCTTT.

The DNA of the CDR3 is TGTGCCAGCAGTTCCCTAACGCTGACTAGCGGGAGTCGCACAGATACGCAGTATTTT. Protein sequence: CASSSLTLTSGSRTDTQYF. The chain uses TRBV6-2 or TRBV6-3 and TRBJ2-3, with TRBD2 identical over 12 bases. J lost 1 base, V lost 4 bases, and 12 bases had no gene match. CDR1 and CDR2 from the germline V gene are MNHEY and SVGEGT. The CDR3 length is 19 residues.

The chain links TRBV13 to TRBJ2-7, with 9 bases aligning to TRBD1. Germline V gene sequence: CDR1 PRHDT, CDR2 FYEKMQ (reference sequence). Trimming took 4 bases from V and 9 from J; bases not matched to a gene: 7. The CDR3 contains 13 residues. This CDR3 is CASSSWTGERQYF. DNA for the CDR3: TGTGCCAGCAGCTCCTGGACAGGGGAAAGGCAGTACTTC.

The CDR3 region has the DNA TGCGCCAGCAGCGAAGAACCGACAGGGTCGGCTAATGAAAAACTGTTTTTT. This gives the protein CASSEEPTGSANEKLFF. This chain connects TRBV5-1 to TRBJ1-4; 7 bases are a match to TRBD1. This CDR3 is 17 amino acids long. Losses at the gene ends were 4 bases for V and 3 bases for J; bases not matched to a gene: 12. Germline values: CDR1 SGHRS, CDR2 YFSETQ.